This T cell receptor beta chain was obtained from a study of identical twins. TCRdb re-derived calls from the 5' RACE reads in MiXCR, one entry per CDR3 protein. The data show 1.5 million to 2 million distinct CDR3 sequences, more than 30% seen once. Trimming took 2 bases from V and 8 from J, leaving 9 bases between them. Germline V CDR1 and CDR2: SNHLY, FYNNEI. This CDR3 contains 13 residues. This rearrangement joins TRBV2 to TRBJ1-4; a weak D match, TRBD1 (5 bases). Sequencing was performed on cord blood. The clonotype was recovered from a newborn girl in good health. The CDR3 loop is CASSEKGREKLFF. The CDR3 coding sequence is TGTGCCAGCAGTGAAAAGGGGAGGGAAAAACTGTTTTTT.